Presented here are 17 T cell receptor beta chains from one specimen sequenced in a study of vaccination effects on CD4 cells after COVID-19. Antigen specificity for these receptors is unknown. Repertoires were generated with immunoSEQ multiplex PCR, while TCRdb's copy carries only in-frame clones and drops some. Of around 40,000 clones in the sample, 65% to 70% were seen once. Researchers isolated CD4+ T cells once approximately ten days of culture had elapsed. Sequences were derived from CD4+ T cells from PBMCs cultured without peptide, sampled before COVID-19 vaccination. These receptors all come from a human donor who received a COVID-19 vaccine.

The chain uses TRBV5-1 and TRBJ1-2; 7 bases are a match to TRBD1. CDR1 and CDR2 from the germline V gene are SGHRS and YFSETQ. The trim removed 0 bases at V and 8 bases at J, leaving 7 bases unmatched. This CDR3 is built from 14 residues. CDR3 bases: TGCGCCAGCAGCTTGGGGGTAGGGGGCGCCGGCTACACCTTC. Translated, it gives CASSLGVGGAGYTF.

In its sample, this clone was seen a few times. The CDR3 is CASSKDPGQGLSGNTIYF. The CDR3 region has the DNA TGTGCCAGCAGTAAAGATCCGGGACAGGGACTCTCTGGAAACACCATATATTTT. This rearrangement joins TRBV2 to TRBJ1-3, with 9 bases that match TRBD1. This CDR3 has 18 residues. V lost 5 bases, J lost 0 bases, and 11 bases stayed unmatched. The germline CDR1 and CDR2 sequences are SNHLY and FYNNEI.

This clone was seen a handful of times. The rearrangement joins TRBV4-1 to TRBJ1-6, with D hard to call. Germline CDR1 is MGHRA and CDR2 is YSYEKL. Trimming removed 0 bases from V and 4 bases from J, with 13 bases in between. This CDR3 is built from 17 residues. Written as DNA, the CDR3 is TGCGCCAGCAGCCAAGATGATCAGGCACAGTATAATTCACCCCTCCACTTT. Translating it yields CASSQDDQAQYNSPLHF.

The rearrangement joins TRBV27 to TRBJ2-2, with 8 bases that match TRBD1. Germline values: CDR1 MNHEY, CDR2 SMNVEV (reference sequence). The V gene end was trimmed by 6 bases and the J gene end by 1 base; junction bases not matched to a gene: 1. This CDR3 is 14 amino acids long. The CDR3 reads CASRGQVNTGELFF. CDR3 bases: TGTGCCAGCAGGGGACAGGTGAACACCGGGGAGCTGTTTTTT.

The chain couples TRBV10-1 to TRBJ2-5; tentative D call: TRBD2 (5 bases). The length of the CDR3 is 15 residues. With 3 bases removed from V and 3 bases from J, the gap between germline ends came to 14 bases. CDR1 and CDR2 (germline): WNHNN, SYGVQD (reference sequence). The CDR3: CASSDPFRGEETQYF. The CDR3 DNA reads as TGCGCCAGCAGTGACCCTTTTCGGGGAGAAGAGACCCAGTACTTC.

This clone was counted a few times. The V and J genes are TRBV5-1 and TRBJ1-4; D is undetermined. Germline V gene data show CDR1 as SGHRS and CDR2 as YFSETQ. Trimming shortened V by 1 base and J by 5 bases, and 6 bases separated the two germline ends. The CDR3 spans 13 residues. This chain's CDR3 is CASSLHGNEKLFF. The CDR3 nucleotides are TGCGCCAGCAGCTTGCATGGGAATGAAAAACTGTTTTTT.

V usage is TRBV30 and J usage is TRBJ1-6; D ambiguous. There are 13 residues in the CDR3. Between the trimmed V and J ends, which lost 7 bases and 6 bases, there was a span of 13 bases. Germline values: CDR1 GTSNPN, CDR2 SVGIG (reference sequence). CDR3: CAFTNNINSPLHF. The CDR3 DNA sequence: TGTGCCTTTACAAACAACATTAATTCACCCCTCCACTTT.

This clone was counted between two and nine times. The chain has TRBV6-5 and TRBJ1-2; D is unclear. Germline CDR1 and CDR2: MNHEY and SVGAGI. V was trimmed by 2 bases and J by 6 bases, leaving 13 bases between them. This CDR3 contains 14 residues. In DNA form, the CDR3 reads TGTGCCAGCAGTTACGACGGGTGGCCCGATGGCTACACCTTC. Its protein product is CASSYDGWPDGYTF.

This clone has just a few counts. This chain uses TRBV18 with TRBJ2-1; 9 bases fit TRBD1. Looked up from germline, CDR1 is KGHSH and CDR2 is LQKENI. This CDR3 spans 15 amino acids. The ends lost 3 bases at V and 9 bases at J; junction bases unmatched: 9. CDR3 protein: CASSPGTGRPGEQFF. Written as DNA, the CDR3 is TGTGCCAGCTCACCCGGGACAGGGCGCCCCGGTGAGCAGTTCTTC.

The chain is built from TRBV15 and TRBJ1-1; D remains unclear. Germline V gene data show CDR1 as LNHNV and CDR2 as YYDKDF (reference sequence). The CDR3 runs to 13 residues. V was trimmed by 0 bases and J by 0 bases, leaving 2 bases between them. The DNA of the CDR3 is TGTGCCACCAGCAGAGATTTGAACACTGAAGCTTTCTTT. Translation gives CATSRDLNTEAFF.

This clone has just one count. The chain carries TRBV15 and TRBJ2-5; 9 bases map to TRBD2. V lost 0 bases, J lost 2 bases, and 10 bases stayed unmatched. The CDR3 is 18 residues long. CDR1 is LNHNV, CDR2 YYDKDF, per germline (reference sequence). The CDR3 spells CATSRDHRFSGGQETQYF. CDR3 bases: TGTGCCACCAGCAGAGATCATCGGTTTAGCGGGGGACAAGAGACCCAGTACTTC.

The V and J genes are TRBV11-2 and TRBJ2-2, with 10 bases lining up with TRBD1. The J segment lost 5 bases and the V segment lost 4 bases, leaving 4 bases of the junction unmatched. The CDR3 extends over 15 amino acids. Germline lookup yields CDR1 SGHAT and CDR2 FQNNGV. CDR3 DNA: TGTGCCAGCAGCTATTGGGACAGGGGAACCGGGGAGCTGTTTTTT. This translates into CASSYWDRGTGELFF.

The rearrangement joins TRBV10-3 to TRBJ2-6; no definite D call. The CDR3 runs to 15 residues. CDR1 is ENHRY, CDR2 SYGVKD, per germline. Trimming cost V 2 bases and J 0 bases, with 5 bases left between them. In DNA, the CDR3 is TGTGCCATCAGTGAGCTCGACTCTGGGGCCAACGTCCTGACTTTC. This translates into CAISELDSGANVLTF.

Only a few counts were recorded for this clone. V gene TRBV7-8 combines with J gene TRBJ2-1; 10 bases are a match to TRBD1. Looked up from germline, CDR1 is SGHVS and CDR2 is FQNEAQ. V shed 5 bases and J 2 bases; nucleotides not matched to a gene: 9. This CDR3 is 17 amino acids long. The CDR3 is CASSLSRGTGAYNEQFF. As DNA, the CDR3 is TGTGCCAGCAGCCTGAGTAGGGGGACAGGGGCCTACAATGAGCAGTTCTTC. The full variable domain, with the rest looked up from reference TRBV7-8 and TRBJ2-1, is GAGVSQSPRYKVAKRGQDVALRCDPISGHVSLFWYQQALGQGPEFLTYFQNEAQLDKSGLPSDRFFAERPEGSVSTLKIQRTQQEDSAVYLCASSLSRGTGAYNEQFFGPGTRLTVL.

The V call is TRBV10-3, the J call TRBJ1-1; D is perhaps TRBD1 (5 bases). V lost 6 bases to trimming and J lost 1 base, with 15 bases between them. Germline CDR1 reads ENHRY; CDR2 reads SYGVKD. This CDR3 comprises 15 residues. CDR3 residues: CAISGPQQGNTEAFF. The CDR3 coding sequence is TGTGCCATCAGCGGCCCTCAGCAGGGGAACACTGAAGCTTTCTTT.

This chain connects TRBV3-1 (or the pseudogene TRBV3-2) to TRBJ2-7, with 9 bases that match TRBD1. J lost 7 bases, V lost 3 bases, and 10 bases had no gene match. The CDR3 covers 15 residues. Per germline, CDR1 LGHDT and CDR2 YNNKEL (reference sequence). CDR3 sequence (DNA): TGTGCCAGCAGCCAGACCGGGACAGGGAAAGTAGAGCAGTACTTC. Its translation: CASSQTGTGKVEQYF.

The chain combines TRBV9 with TRBJ1-1; D gene ambiguous. The CDR3 runs 13 residues. V lost 3 bases to trimming and J lost 5 bases, with 11 bases between them. CDR1 and CDR2 from the germline V gene are SGDLS and YYNGEE. The CDR3 DNA sequence: TGTGCCAGCAGCGCCGCATTGGAGACTGAAGCTTTCTTT. Translating gives CASSAALETEAFF. Together with reference TRBV9 and TRBJ1-1, the CDR3 gives the full variable domain: DSGVTQTPKHLITATGQRVTLRCSPRSGDLSVYWYQQSLDQGLQFLIQYYNGEERAKGNILERFSAQQFPDLHSELNLSSLELGDSALYFCASSAALETEAFFGQGTRLTVV.